Following are 14 T cell receptor beta chains from one sample sequenced in a study of T cell responses to AZD1222 COVID-19 vaccine. Clones were read by immunoSEQ multiplex PCR, and TCRdb kept only the in-frame ones, dropping some. The table has more than 100,000 clones, about nine tenths seen once. Material: peripheral blood, obtained on day 0 of AZD1222 vaccination. The receptors originated from an adult in good health.

On this clone: The same CDR3 can be traced to other DNA sequences in this sample. The V and J genes are TRBV9 and TRBJ1-1; D call uncertain. This CDR3 has 11 amino acids. Germline CDR1 SGDLS, CDR2 YYNGEE. CDR3 coding DNA: TGTGCTAGCGGAAATGGGACTGAAGCTTTCTTT. This gives the protein CASGNGTEAFF.

The V call is TRBV5-1, the J call TRBJ2-2, with 9 bases fitting TRBD1. The germline gives CDR1 SGHRS, CDR2 YFSETQ. This CDR3 spans 14 amino acids. V dropped 4 bases and J dropped 4; count of bases not matched to a gene: 2. CDR3 coding DNA: TGCGCCAGCAGCCGGGACAGGGCCACCGGGGAGCTGTTTTTT. It specifies CASSRDRATGELFF.

The V gene is TRBV5-6, the J gene TRBJ2-5, with D perhaps matching TRBD1 (6 bases). Germline-derived CDR1 and CDR2 are SGHDT and YYEEEE. This CDR3 has 16 residues. V shed 3 bases and J shed 1 base, with 16 bases lying between them. CDR3 region: CASSYDQGTSQETQYF. Here the CDR3 DNA reads TGTGCCAGCAGCTATGATCAGGGGACATCCCAAGAGACCCAGTACTTC.

This chain joins TRBV6-1 and TRBJ1-2, with 7 bases identical to TRBD1. The V gene's germline CDR1 is MNHNS and CDR2 SASEGT. Unmatched junction bases numbered 4, after V lost 5 bases and J lost 4 bases. The CDR3 sequence is 13 residues long. The CDR3 here is CASSPGTVYGYTF. Written as DNA, the CDR3 is TGTGCCAGCAGTCCCGGGACAGTCTATGGCTACACCTTC.

The V call is TRBV29-1, the J call TRBJ1-3; the match to TRBD1 covers 8 bases. The CDR3 runs 16 residues. The V gene's germline CDR1 is SQVTM and CDR2 ANQGSEA. The trim removed 7 bases at V and 0 bases at J, leaving 11 bases unmatched. For the CDR3, the DNA is TGCAGCGCCACGGAGGAGGGGACAGGCTCTGGAAACACCATATATTTT. It specifies CSATEEGTGSGNTIYF. The whole variable domain, remainder taken from reference TRBV29-1 and TRBJ1-3, is SAVISQKPSRDICQRGTSLTIQCQVDSQVTMMFWYRQQPGQSLTLIATANQGSEATYESGFVIDKFPISRPNLTFSTLTVSNMSPEDSSIYLCSATEEGTGSGNTIYFGEGSWLTVV.

V usage is TRBV18 and J usage is TRBJ2-5; D is ambiguous. Germline loops: CDR1 KGHSH, CDR2 LQKENI. The CDR3 consists of 14 residues. The ends were cut back, 0 bases at V and 1 base at J, with 6 bases in the middle. The DNA for the CDR3 is TGTGCCAGCTCACCACCGCTGTTCCAAGAGACCCAGTACTTC. As protein: CASSPPLFQETQYF. Together with reference TRBV18 and TRBJ2-5, the CDR3 gives the full variable domain: NAGVMQNPRHLVRRRGQEARLRCSPMKGHSHVYWYRQLPEEGLKFMVYLQKENIIDESGMPKERFSAEFPKEGPSILRIQQVVRGDSAAYFCASSPPLFQETQYFGPGTRLLVL.

The chain uses TRBV27 and TRBJ1-1; 7 nucleotides align to TRBD1. CDR3 length: 14 residues. CDR1 is MNHEY and CDR2 is SMNVEV in the germline V gene (reference sequence). V dropped 3 bases and J dropped 1; count of bases not matched to a gene: 2. The CDR3 region has the DNA TGTGCCAGCAGTTTTCGACAGGGGAACACTGAAGCTTTCTTT. Encoded protein: CASSFRQGNTEAFF.

This CDR3 is CASSPPWDRNTDTQYF. The CDR3 DNA is TGCGCCAGCAGCCCGCCGTGGGACAGGAACACAGATACGCAGTATTTT. This chain joins TRBV5-1 and TRBJ2-3; 8 bases line up with TRBD1. Germline CDR1 reads SGHRS; CDR2 reads YFSETQ. Trimming removed 4 bases from V and 2 bases from J; junction bases left unmatched: 9. This CDR3 contains 16 residues. Looking up the rest from reference TRBV5-1 and TRBJ2-3 gives the full variable domain: KAGVTQTPRYLIKTRGQQVTLSCSPISGHRSVSWYQQTPGQGLQFLFEYFSETQRNKGNFPGRFSGRQFSNSRSEMNVSTLELGDSALYLCASSPPWDRNTDTQYFGPGTRLTVL.

This clone appeared once. The genes are TRBV28 and TRBJ2-7; tentatively, D is TRBD1 (6 bases). The CDR3 is 12 residues long. Germline values: CDR1 MDHEN, CDR2 SYDVKM. Deletions cut 5 bases from V and 4 bases from J, with 9 bases between. This CDR3 is CASSKTGYEQYF. In nucleotides, the CDR3 is TGTGCCAGCAGTAAAACAGGGTACGAGCAGTACTTC.

This chain connects TRBV5-4 to TRBJ2-2; D is unresolved. V was shortened by 4 bases and J by 4 bases, with 14 bases between the two germline ends. The CDR3 runs to 15 residues. Germline CDR1 SGHNT, CDR2 YYREEE (reference sequence). The CDR3 sequence: CASSPWYASTGELFF. Here the CDR3 DNA reads TGTGCCAGCAGCCCCTGGTATGCCAGCACCGGGGAGCTGTTTTTT.

This chain uses TRBV15 with TRBJ2-7; 8 nucleotides agree with TRBD2. Per the germline V gene, CDR1 is LNHNV and CDR2 is YYDKDF (reference sequence). Losses at the gene ends were 0 bases for V and 5 bases for J; bases not matched to a gene: 6. There are 15 residues in the CDR3. The CDR3 reads CATSRDTGGYDEQYF. In nucleotides, the CDR3 is TGTGCCACCAGCAGAGACACGGGGGGGTATGACGAGCAGTACTTC.

This chain links TRBV9 with TRBJ2-3; 10 bases line up with TRBD2. The CDR3 is 14 amino acids. Germline V gives CDR1 SGDLS, CDR2 YYNGEE. With V trimmed by 1 base and J by 4 bases, 0 bases remained unmatched. The DNA for the CDR3 is TGTGCCAGCAGCGTAAGCGGGGGGGCAGATACGCAGTATTTT. Translated: CASSVSGGADTQYF.

The chain couples TRBV5-1 to TRBJ2-1; TRBD2 agrees at 8 bases. The CDR3 length is 15 residues. Germline trimming cut 2 bases from V and 9 bases from J; bases unmatched to any gene: 10. The germline V gene has CDR1 SGHRS and CDR2 YFSETQ. The CDR3 spells CASSLTGGNLVEQFF. The CDR3 nucleotides read TGCGCCAGCAGCTTAACGGGGGGGAATCTGGTTGAGCAGTTCTTC.

This rearrangement joins TRBV5-1 to TRBJ2-1; 12 bases agree with TRBD2. This CDR3 spans 16 amino acids. The J segment lost 8 bases and the V segment lost 2 bases, leaving 8 bases of the junction unmatched. Per the germline V gene, CDR1 is SGHRS and CDR2 is YFSETQ. The CDR3 loop is CASSLQLAGGFDEQFF. For the CDR3, the DNA is TGCGCCAGCAGCTTACAACTAGCGGGGGGTTTCGATGAGCAGTTCTTC.